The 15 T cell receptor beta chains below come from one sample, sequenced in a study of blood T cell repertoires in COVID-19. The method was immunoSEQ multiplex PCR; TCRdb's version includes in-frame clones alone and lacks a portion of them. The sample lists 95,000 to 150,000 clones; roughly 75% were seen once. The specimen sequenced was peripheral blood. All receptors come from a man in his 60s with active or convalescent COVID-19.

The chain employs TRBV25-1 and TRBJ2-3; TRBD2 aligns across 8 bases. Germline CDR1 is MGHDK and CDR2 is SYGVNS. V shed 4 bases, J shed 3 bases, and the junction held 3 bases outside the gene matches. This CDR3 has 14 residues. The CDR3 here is CASSVGTRTDTQYF. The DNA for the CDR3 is TGTGCCAGCAGTGTTGGGACTAGAACAGATACGCAGTATTTT.

The CDR3 reads CASSLNLGRTYGYTF. CDR3 bases: TGTGCCAGCAGTTTAAATCTGGGGCGTACCTATGGCTACACCTTC. The chain recombines TRBV28 with TRBJ1-2, with TRBD1 as a possible D gene (5 bases). V lost 2 bases, J lost 4 bases, and 14 bases lay in between. CDR1 is MDHEN, CDR2 SYDVKM, per germline. The CDR3 contains 15 residues.

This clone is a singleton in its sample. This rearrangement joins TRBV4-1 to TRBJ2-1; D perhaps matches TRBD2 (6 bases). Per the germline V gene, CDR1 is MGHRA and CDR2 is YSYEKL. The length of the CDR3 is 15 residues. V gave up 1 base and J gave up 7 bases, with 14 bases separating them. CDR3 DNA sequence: TGCGCCAGCAGCCAAGGACTAGGCAGTTCGAATGAGCAGTTCTTC. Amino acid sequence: CASSQGLGSSNEQFF.

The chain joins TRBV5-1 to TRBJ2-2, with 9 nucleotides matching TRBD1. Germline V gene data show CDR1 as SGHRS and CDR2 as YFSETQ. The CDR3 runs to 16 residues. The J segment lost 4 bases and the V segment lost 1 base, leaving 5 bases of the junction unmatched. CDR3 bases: TGCGCCAGCAGCTTGCAGCCGGGACAGGGCACCGGGGAGCTGTTTTTT. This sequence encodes CASSLQPGQGTGELFF.

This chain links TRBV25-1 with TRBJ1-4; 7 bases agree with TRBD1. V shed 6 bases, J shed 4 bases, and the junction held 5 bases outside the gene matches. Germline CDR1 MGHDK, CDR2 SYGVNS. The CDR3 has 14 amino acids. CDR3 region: CASRETGINEKLFF. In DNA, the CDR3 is TGTGCCAGCAGGGAGACAGGGATTAATGAAAAACTGTTTTTT. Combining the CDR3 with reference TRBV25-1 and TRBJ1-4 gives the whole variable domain EADIYQTPRYLVIGTGKKITLECSQTMGHDKMYWYQQDPGMELHLIHYSYGVNSTEKGDLSSESTVSRIRTEHFPLTLESARPSHTSQYLCASRETGINEKLFFGSGTQLSVL.

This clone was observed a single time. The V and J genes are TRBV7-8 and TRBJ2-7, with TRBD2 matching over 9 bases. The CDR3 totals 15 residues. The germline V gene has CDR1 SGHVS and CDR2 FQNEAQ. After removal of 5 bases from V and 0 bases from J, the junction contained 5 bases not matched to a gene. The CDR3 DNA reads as TGTGCCAGCAGCCCCCGGACTAGCGTCTCCTACGAGCAGTACTTC. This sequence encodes CASSPRTSVSYEQYF.

CDR3 nucleotide sequence: TGTGCCAGCAGTCCGTCAGACTATAATTCACCCCTCCACTTT. Amino acids: CASSPSDYNSPLHF. The chain carries TRBV28 and TRBJ1-6; D not certain. Germline lookup yields CDR1 MDHEN and CDR2 SYDVKM. The V end lost 5 bases, the J end lost 3 bases, and 8 bases lay between the germline ends. The CDR3 spans 14 residues.

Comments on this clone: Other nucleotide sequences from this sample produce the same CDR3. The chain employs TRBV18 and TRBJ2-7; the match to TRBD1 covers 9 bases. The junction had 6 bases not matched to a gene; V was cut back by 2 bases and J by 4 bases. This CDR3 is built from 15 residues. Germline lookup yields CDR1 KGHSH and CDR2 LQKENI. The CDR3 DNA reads TGTGCCAGCTCACCAGAGTACAGGGGGCCTTACGAGCAGTACTTC. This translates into CASSPEYRGPYEQYF.

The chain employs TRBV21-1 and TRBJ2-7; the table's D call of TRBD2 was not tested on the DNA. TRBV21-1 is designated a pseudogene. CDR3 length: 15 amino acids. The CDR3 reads CASSEERSGTYEQYF. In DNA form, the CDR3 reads TGTGCCAGCAGCGAAGAGAGGTCGGGGACCTACGAGCAGTACTTC.

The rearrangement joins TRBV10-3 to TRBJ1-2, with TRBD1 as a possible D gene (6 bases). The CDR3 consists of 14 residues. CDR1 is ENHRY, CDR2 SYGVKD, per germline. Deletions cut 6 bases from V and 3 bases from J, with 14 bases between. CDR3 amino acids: CAIRSGERDYGYTF. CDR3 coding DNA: TGTGCCATCAGGTCAGGGGAGCGCGACTATGGCTACACCTTC.

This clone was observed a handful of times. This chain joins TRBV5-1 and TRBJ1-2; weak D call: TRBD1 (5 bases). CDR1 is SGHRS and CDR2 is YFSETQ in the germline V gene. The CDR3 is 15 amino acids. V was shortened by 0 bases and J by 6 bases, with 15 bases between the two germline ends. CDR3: CASSLGIGDWNGYTF. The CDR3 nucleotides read TGCGCCAGCAGCTTGGGCATCGGGGACTGGAATGGCTACACCTTC.

CDR3 sequence (DNA): TGTGCCAGCTCACCCCGGGACAGCGCTTCCGGGGAGCTGTTTTTT. Protein sequence: CASSPRDSASGELFF. The chain links TRBV18 to TRBJ2-2; 7 nucleotides line up with TRBD1. CDR3 size: 15 residues. Germline CDR1 is KGHSH and CDR2 is LQKENI. The V and J ends lost 3 bases and 6 bases, in that order; junction bases with no gene match: 7. Looking up the rest from reference TRBV18 and TRBJ2-2 gives the full variable domain: NAGVMQNPRHLVRRRGQEARLRCSPMKGHSHVYWYRQLPEEGLKFMVYLQKENIIDESGMPKERFSAEFPKEGPSILRIQQVVRGDSAAYFCASSPRDSASGELFFGEGSRLTVL.

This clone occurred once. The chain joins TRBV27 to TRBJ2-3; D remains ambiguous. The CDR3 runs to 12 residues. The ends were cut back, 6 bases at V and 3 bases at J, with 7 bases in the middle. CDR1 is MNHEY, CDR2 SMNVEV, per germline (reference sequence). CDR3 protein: CASSPFTDTQYF. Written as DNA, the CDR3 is TGTGCCAGCAGCCCTTTTACAGATACGCAGTATTTT.

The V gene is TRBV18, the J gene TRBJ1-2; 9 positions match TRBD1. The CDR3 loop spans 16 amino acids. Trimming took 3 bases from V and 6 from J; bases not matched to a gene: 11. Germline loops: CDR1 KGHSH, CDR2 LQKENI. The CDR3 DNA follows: TGTGCCAGCTCACCCGTCCCGGGACAGGGACGGGATGGCTACACCTTC. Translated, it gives CASSPVPGQGRDGYTF.

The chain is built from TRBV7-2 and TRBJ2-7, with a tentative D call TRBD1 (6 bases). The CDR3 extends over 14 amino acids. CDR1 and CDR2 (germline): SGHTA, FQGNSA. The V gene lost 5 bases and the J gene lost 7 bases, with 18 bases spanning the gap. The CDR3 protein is CASSPSAARGEQYF. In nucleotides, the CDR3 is TGTGCCAGCAGCCCATCCGCGGCTAGGGGGGAGCAGTACTTC.